One sample yielded the 30 T cell receptor beta chains listed below, sequenced in a study of PD-L1 blockade in urothelial cancer. Libraries were prepared by immunoSEQ multiplex PCR; TCRdb keeps only in-frame clonotypes and omits some of them. The table includes around 56,000 clones, roughly 84% detected once. The specimen was PBMCs, collected around atezolizumab (anti-PD-L1) treatment. The origin of the receptors is a man between 50 and 59 years old with urothelial cancer.

V is TRBV4-1 and J is TRBJ1-4, with unresolved D. This CDR3 is 15 amino acids long. Germline V gene sequence: CDR1 MGHRA, CDR2 YSYEKL. The V end lost 0 bases, the J end lost 5 bases, and 10 bases lay between the germline ends. This CDR3 reads CASSQDGLRNEKLFF. The CDR3 DNA reads as TGCGCCAGCAGCCAAGATGGACTGAGAAATGAAAAACTGTTTTTT.

V usage is TRBV18 and J usage is TRBJ1-3; the D gene is possibly TRBD1 (5 bases). This CDR3 comprises 16 residues. Trimming pared 0 bases from V and 2 bases from J, leaving 11 bases between. In germline, CDR1 is KGHSH, CDR2 LQKENI. The CDR3 DNA reads as TGTGCCAGCTCACCACCGGCCAGGGTCGCTGGAAACACCATATATTTT. Its protein is CASSPPARVAGNTIYF. The complete variable domain, with remaining parts taken from reference TRBV18 and TRBJ1-3, reads NAGVMQNPRHLVRRRGQEARLRCSPMKGHSHVYWYRQLPEEGLKFMVYLQKENIIDESGMPKERFSAEFPKEGPSILRIQQVVRGDSAAYFCASSPPARVAGNTIYFGEGSWLTVV.

The chain couples TRBV4-1 to TRBJ1-3; 8 nucleotides match TRBD1. The V gene's germline CDR1 is MGHRA and CDR2 YSYEKL. This CDR3 comprises 16 residues. V was clipped by 4 bases and J by 2 bases; unmatched bases: 7. In nucleotides, the CDR3 is TGCGCCAGCAGCCGACCGGGACAGGACCCTGGAAACACCATATATTTT. Amino acids: CASSRPGQDPGNTIYF.

The V call is TRBV6-5, the J call TRBJ1-1, with unresolved D. V dropped 2 bases and J dropped 1 base, with 8 bases sitting between them. Germline V lookup: CDR1 MNHEY, CDR2 SVGAGI. This CDR3 is 14 amino acids long. The CDR3 is CASSYVGSNTEAFF. CDR3 bases: TGTGCCAGCAGTTACGTCGGGTCGAACACTGAAGCTTTCTTT.

This clone was found once. CDR3: CASSLGTSGSYEQYF. In DNA form, the CDR3 reads TGTGCCAGCAGTTTAGGGACTAGCGGGAGTTACGAGCAGTACTTC. V gene TRBV27 combines with J gene TRBJ2-7; 14 positions agree with TRBD2. The germline V gene has CDR1 MNHEY and CDR2 SMNVEV (reference sequence). The CDR3 has 15 residues. The V segment lost 2 bases and the J segment 4 bases; nucleotides outside the gene matches: 1.

The J gene is TRBJ2-2, the V gene TRBV5-1; D ambiguous. The CDR3 runs 15 residues. Trimming shortened V by 4 bases and J by 1 base, and 11 bases separated the two germline ends. The germline V gene encodes CDR1 SGHRS and CDR2 YFSETQ. CDR3 in amino acids: CASSPRQQNTGELFF. CDR3 bases: TGCGCCAGCAGCCCAAGACAACAGAACACCGGGGAGCTGTTTTTT.

V is TRBV4-2 and J is TRBJ2-7, with D uncertain. This CDR3 is built from 11 residues. Germline values: CDR1 LGHNA, CDR2 YNFKEQ. Trimming pared 5 bases from V and 2 bases from J, leaving 4 bases between. The CDR3 nucleotides read TGTGCCAGCAGCTCGGCCTACGAGCAGTACTTC. It yields the protein CASSSAYEQYF.

The V call is TRBV7-3, the J call TRBJ2-3, with 7 bases aligning to TRBD2. The germline gives CDR1 SGHTA, CDR2 FQGTGA. The CDR3 is made up of 16 amino acids. The junction had 9 bases not matched to a gene; V was cut back by 5 bases and J by 1 base. CDR3 DNA sequence: TGTGCCAGCAGCCCTTACTCTAGCGGCGGCACAGATACGCAGTATTTT. It is translated as CASSPYSSGGTDTQYF.

The CDR3 protein is CASSSRDTTSNQPQHF. DNA of the CDR3: TGTGCCAGCAGCTCCCGGGACACCACGAGCAATCAGCCCCAGCATTTT. The rearrangement links TRBV7-2 to TRBJ1-5, with D possibly being TRBD1 (6 bases). The CDR3 is 16 amino acids. CDR1 is SGHTA and CDR2 is FQGNSA in the germline V gene. Trimming took 4 bases from V and 1 from J, leaving 14 bases between them.

The chain joins TRBV5-1 to TRBJ1-4, with 7 bases lining up with TRBD1. This CDR3 has 14 amino acids. In germline, CDR1 is SGHRS, CDR2 YFSETQ. V gave up 4 bases and J gave up 4 bases; unmatched junction bases: 4. This chain's CDR3 is CASSLGTVNEKLFF. The CDR3 DNA reads as TGCGCCAGCAGCCTCGGGACAGTTAATGAAAAACTGTTTTTT. Together with reference TRBV5-1 and TRBJ1-4, the CDR3 gives the full variable domain: KAGVTQTPRYLIKTRGQQVTLSCSPISGHRSVSWYQQTPGQGLQFLFEYFSETQRNKGNFPGRFSGRQFSNSRSEMNVSTLELGDSALYLCASSLGTVNEKLFFGSGTQLSVL.

This chain links TRBV11-1 with TRBJ2-2; 7 positions agree with TRBD2. Germline V gene data show CDR1 as SGHAT and CDR2 as FQDESV (reference sequence). V was pared by 1 base and J by 3 bases, with 2 bases of the junction left unmatched. The CDR3 sequence is 15 residues long. CDR3 bases: TGTGCCAGCAGCTTAGAAGGGAGGGACACCGGGGAGCTGTTTTTT. This encodes CASSLEGRDTGELFF.

The genes are TRBV15 and TRBJ1-1; the match to TRBD1 covers 7 bases. The CDR3 contains 12 residues. With V trimmed by 6 bases and J by 6 bases, 4 bases remained unmatched. Germline values: CDR1 LNHNV, CDR2 YYDKDF (reference sequence). DNA of the CDR3: TGTGCCACCAGGAACAGGGGCGCTGAAGCTTTCTTT. It is translated as CATRNRGAEAFF.

The chain is built from TRBV19 and TRBJ2-1, with 7 bases matching TRBD2. J lost 2 bases, V lost 6 bases, and 7 bases had no gene match. Germline values: CDR1 LNHDA, CDR2 SQIVND (reference sequence). The CDR3 is 15 residues long. CDR3 region: CASRTQAGAYNEQFF. The CDR3 nucleotides read TGTGCCAGTAGGACCCAGGCGGGAGCCTACAATGAGCAGTTCTTC.

The chain has TRBV7-9 and TRBJ2-7, with TRBD2 as a possible D gene (7 bases). The CDR3 loop spans 16 amino acids. CDR1 and CDR2 (germline): SEHNR, FQNEAQ (reference sequence). Trimming took off 3 bases at V and 2 bases at J, with 17 bases between the two ends. CDR3 in DNA: TGTGCCAGCAGCTTCGGAGGGGGGGCCTCAACCTACGAGCAGTACTTC. This sequence encodes CASSFGGGASTYEQYF.

V and J are TRBV21-1 and TRBJ2-1; the table's TRBD1 call for D was not verified on the DNA. TRBV21-1 is classified as a pseudogene. The CDR3 extends over 14 amino acids. The CDR3 DNA reads as TGTGCCAGCAGCCGAGGACAGGCCTACAATGAGCAGTTCTTC. This translates into CASSRGQAYNEQFF.

The V call is TRBV5-1, the J call TRBJ2-7; 8 bases map to TRBD1. This CDR3 has 15 residues. Unmatched junction bases numbered 7, after V lost 0 bases and J lost 5 bases. The germline CDR1 and CDR2 sequences are SGHRS and YFSETQ. CDR3 in DNA: TGCGCCAGCAGCTTGGGTGGACAGGGTATTAACGAGCAGTACTTC. Its translation: CASSLGGQGINEQYF.

This clone was counted a single time. The rearrangement links TRBV27 to TRBJ1-2; 11 bases match TRBD1. Per germline, CDR1 MNHEY and CDR2 SMNVEV (reference sequence). This CDR3 region has 14 residues. V lost 7 bases to trimming and J lost 3 bases; unmatched junction nucleotides: 4. The CDR3 reads CASKPGQGDYGYTF. The CDR3 region has the DNA TGTGCCAGCAAACCGGGACAGGGGGACTATGGCTACACCTTC.

The rearrangement joins TRBV7-6 to TRBJ2-7, with D tentatively TRBD1 (5 bases). The CDR3 sequence is 15 residues long. Germline assignment: CDR1 SGHVS and CDR2 FNYEAQ. Trimming pared 5 bases from V and 5 bases from J, leaving 19 bases between. CDR3 region: CASSPFSGYSHEQYF. The DNA for the CDR3 is TGTGCCAGCAGCCCGTTCTCAGGGTATAGCCACGAGCAGTACTTC.

The CDR3 DNA sequence: TGTGCCAGCAGTTTAACGGGGAAAAGCAATCAGCCCCAGCATTTT. This translates into CASSLTGKSNQPQHF. The chain is built from TRBV28 and TRBJ1-5; D is undetermined. Trimming stripped 2 bases from V and 1 base from J, with 9 bases between. The CDR3 has 15 residues. In germline, CDR1 is MDHEN, CDR2 SYDVKM.

The chain couples TRBV4-2 to TRBJ1-1, with 7 bases identical to TRBD1. The germline CDR1 and CDR2 sequences are LGHNA and YNFKEQ. CDR3 length: 15 residues. V trimming: 3 bases; J trimming: 1 base; junction bases outside the gene matches: 5. Here the CDR3 reads CASSHHRGENTEAFF. The CDR3 DNA reads as TGTGCCAGCAGCCATCACAGGGGCGAGAACACTGAAGCTTTCTTT.

V is TRBV28 and J is TRBJ1-4, with D unclear. The CDR3 loop spans 13 amino acids. Germline V gene sequence: CDR1 MDHEN, CDR2 SYDVKM. V gave up 5 bases and J gave up 4 bases, with 8 bases separating them. The CDR3 sequence: CASSNLNNEKLFF. The CDR3 coding sequence is TGTGCCAGCAGTAACTTAAATAATGAAAAACTGTTTTTT.

The CDR3 is CAISHRDSVYEQYF. DNA for the CDR3: TGTGCCATTTCACATCGGGACTCCGTCTACGAGCAGTACTTC. The J gene is TRBJ2-7, the V gene TRBV10-3, with D possibly TRBD2 on 6 matching bases. Germline V gene lookup returns CDR1 ENHRY and CDR2 SYGVKD. Between the trimmed V and J ends, which lost 9 bases and 3 bases, there was a span of 18 bases. CDR3 length equals 14 residues.

Only a few counts were recorded for this clone. The gene calls are TRBV23-1 and TRBJ2-7; weak D call: TRBD1 (5 bases). TRBV23-1 carries the ORF label, with uncertain function. The CDR3 loop spans 13 amino acids. Trimming removed 9 bases from V and 3 bases from J, with 15 bases in between. CDR3 DNA: TGCGCCAGGTTAAAGACAGACCTCTACGAGCAGTACTTC. Residues: CARLKTDLYEQYF.

The gene calls are TRBV7-2 and TRBJ1-2, with D maybe TRBD1 (5 bases). CDR3 length: 14 residues. V was trimmed by 3 bases and J by 4 bases, leaving 12 bases between them. Germline V gene sequence: CDR1 SGHTA, CDR2 FQGNSA. DNA of the CDR3: TGTGCCAGCAGCTTTGGGGGGAAAGGCTATGGCTACACCTTC. It is translated as CASSFGGKGYGYTF.

This clone qualifies as medium-sized. The CDR3, as DNA: TGTGCCAGCATTCCCCTAGCGGGCCACAATGAGCAGTTCTTC. It codes for CASIPLAGHNEQFF. The rearrangement joins TRBV2 to TRBJ2-1, with 8 bases lining up with TRBD2. Germline V lookup: CDR1 SNHLY, CDR2 FYNNEI. J was trimmed by 5 bases and V by 7 bases; bases with no gene match: 7. This CDR3 region has 14 residues.

The V and J genes are TRBV2 and TRBJ2-4; 7 bases are a match to TRBD2. The V and J ends lost 2 bases and 4 bases, in that order; junction bases with no gene match: 8. The CDR3 spans 16 residues. CDR1 and CDR2 (germline): SNHLY, FYNNEI. The CDR3 DNA reads TGTGCCAGCAGTGAAAGGGAGGGAGCGGCTAAAAACATTCAGTACTTC. This sequence encodes CASSEREGAAKNIQYF.

The chain combines TRBV18 with TRBJ1-3; possibly TRBD1 for D (6 bases). The CDR3 totals 17 residues. Germline V CDR1 and CDR2: KGHSH, LQKENI. V was pared by 2 bases and J by 0 bases, with 14 bases between. CDR3 DNA sequence: TGTGCCAGCTCACCAGGACAGCCCCTCAACTCTGGAAACACCATATATTTT. This translates into CASSPGQPLNSGNTIYF.

This rearrangement joins TRBV2 to TRBJ2-1, with a weak D call TRBD2 (5 bases). CDR1 and CDR2 (germline): SNHLY, FYNNEI. Trimming took 4 bases from V and 8 from J, leaving 12 bases between them. CDR3 length equals 13 residues. CDR3 residues: CASSVMGADEQFF. CDR3 coding DNA: TGTGCCAGCAGTGTTATGGGAGCTGATGAGCAGTTCTTC.

The chain employs TRBV6-6 and TRBJ1-2, with no clear D. This CDR3 spans 13 amino acids. Germline CDR1 MNHNY, CDR2 SVGAGI (reference sequence). The germline V and J ends were trimmed by 2 bases and 6 bases, with 10 bases remaining between them. The chain's CDR3 is CASSYLEGNGYTF. CDR3 nucleotide sequence: TGTGCCAGCAGTTACCTTGAGGGAAATGGCTACACCTTC.

V is TRBV28 and J is TRBJ2-3; D gene unclear. The CDR3 covers 14 residues. Trimming left V 4 bases short and J 1 base short, with 9 bases between. Germline V gives CDR1 MDHEN, CDR2 SYDVKM. CDR3 coding DNA: TGTGCCAGCAGTTCCCCCGGAGGCACAGATACGCAGTATTTT. Its protein is CASSSPGGTDTQYF.